This entry is about one T cell receptor beta chain. The data are from a study of T-cell reconstitution after alpha-beta-depleted transplantation in children. The CDR3 contains 15 residues. Preparation of the TCRbeta library used unique molecular identifiers. TCRdb called the PCR reads again in MiXCR, with one record for every CDR3 protein. The repertoire includes approximately 980,000 distinct CDR3 sequences, less than 30% of them detected once, and roughly 31% sits in the top ten. The sequence was collected from a boy in the first two years of life who had a stem cell transplant for SCID, so the T cells may come from the graft donor. The rearrangement joins TRBV21-1 to TRBJ2-7; TRBD1, the table's D call, was not compared with the DNA. TRBV21-1 is annotated as a pseudogene. The sequencing here drew on PBMCs, mostly from graft donor cells, taken 360 days after TCRalphabeta/CD19-depleted stem cell transplant. The CDR3 region has the DNA TGTGCCAGCAGCAAAGGGGACAGGGCGGACTACGAGCAGTACTTC. It specifies CASSKGDRADYEQYF.